The 22 T cell receptor beta chains listed next were all sequenced from one sample in a study of T cell changes during pregnancy in multiple sclerosis. Using immunoSEQ multiplex PCR, the repertoire was profiled, and TCRdb retains in-frame clones only, with some absent. The table shows about 69,000 clones, with around 92% occurring only once. Here the sequenced sample was peripheral blood, taken in the third trimester of pregnancy. The receptors stem from a female donor in good health, enrolled as a control in a pregnancy study.

This rearrangement joins TRBV30 to TRBJ2-7, with D maybe TRBD1 (5 bases). This CDR3 contains 11 residues. Trimming removed 5 bases from V and 3 bases from J, with 8 bases in between. From germline, CDR1 is GTSNPN and CDR2 SVGIG (reference sequence). The CDR3 reads CAWEQGYEQYF. The CDR3 nucleotides read TGTGCCTGGGAGCAGGGCTACGAGCAGTACTTC.

CDR3 amino acids: CASSLERERPETQYF. The CDR3 DNA follows: TGTGCCAGCAGCTTAGAGCGGGAGCGTCCAGAGACCCAGTACTTC. The J gene is TRBJ2-5, the V gene TRBV7-9; 8 bases line up with TRBD2. The CDR3 extends over 15 amino acids. J gave up 4 bases and V 1 base, and 5 bases lay outside the gene matches. Germline values: CDR1 SEHNR, CDR2 FQNEAQ (reference sequence).

The genes are TRBV7-9 and TRBJ2-7, with TRBD1 as a possible D gene (6 bases). This CDR3 is built from 16 residues. Per germline, CDR1 SEHNR and CDR2 FQNEAQ (reference sequence). V was clipped by 8 bases and J by 6 bases, with 26 bases between them. For the CDR3, the DNA is TGTGCCAGCGTAGCTTATCTCGCGGACAGAGGAGGCGAGCAGTACTTC. This encodes CASVAYLADRGGEQYF.

The rearrangement uses TRBV30 and TRBJ2-3, with D hard to call. The CDR3 sequence is 12 residues long. The germline gives CDR1 GTSNPN, CDR2 SVGIG (reference sequence). The V end was cut by 3 bases, the J end by 10 bases, with 14 bases between. As DNA, the CDR3 is TGTGCCTGGAGACCAGGCGTGGTCGCGCAGTATTTT. Translating gives CAWRPGVVAQYF.

The count of this clone is one. For the CDR3, the DNA is TGTGCCACCAGCAGAGATATTGGAGGGGATGAGCAGTTCTTC. This gives the protein CATSRDIGGDEQFF. The rearrangement links TRBV15 to TRBJ2-1; tentative D call: TRBD2 (6 bases). The germline V and J ends were trimmed by 0 bases and 8 bases, with 11 bases remaining between them. CDR3 length equals 14 residues. Germline V gives CDR1 LNHNV, CDR2 YYDKDF (reference sequence). Combining the CDR3 with reference TRBV15 and TRBJ2-1 gives the whole variable domain DAMVIQNPRYQVTQFGKPVTLSCSQTLNHNVMYWYQQKSSQAPKLLFHYYDKDFNNEADTPDNFQSRRPNTSFCFLDIRSPGLGDTAMYLCATSRDIGGDEQFFGPGTRLTVL.

The V call is TRBV9, the J call TRBJ2-3; D might be TRBD2 (6 bases). The length of the CDR3 is 15 residues. Germline lookup yields CDR1 SGDLS and CDR2 YYNGEE. V lost 3 bases, J lost 3 bases, and 14 bases lay in between. The CDR3 region is CASSEWGVGTDTQYF. CDR3 DNA: TGTGCCAGCAGCGAGTGGGGGGTCGGGACAGATACGCAGTATTTT.

In this sample, this clone turned up once. The rearrangement uses TRBV18 and TRBJ2-7; TRBD2 matches at 7 bases. Germline lookup yields CDR1 KGHSH and CDR2 LQKENI. J gave up 3 bases and V 0 bases, and 8 bases lay outside the gene matches. This CDR3 has 16 residues. The CDR3 sequence: CASSPPVGGRDYEQYF. In DNA form, the CDR3 reads TGTGCCAGCTCACCACCGGTTGGCGGGAGAGACTACGAGCAGTACTTC. Full variable domain (rest looked up from reference TRBV18 and TRBJ2-7): NAGVMQNPRHLVRRRGQEARLRCSPMKGHSHVYWYRQLPEEGLKFMVYLQKENIIDESGMPKERFSAEFPKEGPSILRIQQVVRGDSAAYFCASSPPVGGRDYEQYFGPGTRLTVT.

V usage is TRBV7-2 and J usage is TRBJ2-7; D is undetermined. With 5 bases removed from V and 2 bases from J, the gap between germline ends came to 16 bases. This CDR3 region has 15 residues. The germline gives CDR1 SGHTA, CDR2 FQGNSA. CDR3 protein: CASSPHHHPTYEQYF. The CDR3 nucleotides are TGTGCCAGCAGCCCACACCATCATCCCACCTACGAGCAGTACTTC.

This chain links TRBV19 with TRBJ1-4; a weak D match, TRBD1 (5 bases). The CDR3 has 13 residues. Germline CDR1 is LNHDA and CDR2 is SQIVND (reference sequence). V dropped 10 bases and J dropped 5 bases, with 14 bases sitting between them. CDR3 nucleotides: TGTGCCACCAAGTCGCGGGGGAATGAAAAACTGTTTTTT. It codes for CATKSRGNEKLFF. Combining the CDR3 with reference TRBV19 and TRBJ1-4 gives the whole variable domain DGGITQSPKYLFRKEGQNVTLSCEQNLNHDAMYWYRQDPGQGLRLIYYSQIVNDFQKGDIAEGYSVSREKKESFPLTVTSAQKNPTAFYLCATKSRGNEKLFFGSGTQLSVL.

The rearrangement uses TRBV7-9 and TRBJ2-1, with a possible D match to TRBD1 (6 bases). This CDR3 contains 15 residues. CDR1 and CDR2 from the germline V gene are SEHNR and FQNEAQ (reference sequence). V lost 5 bases and J lost 5, with 16 bases in between. Here the CDR3 reads CASSHGGSLNNEQFF. Here the CDR3 DNA reads TGTGCCAGCAGCCATGGGGGCTCCCTCAACAATGAGCAGTTCTTC. Combining the CDR3 with reference TRBV7-9 and TRBJ2-1 gives the whole variable domain DTGVSQNPRHKITKRGQNVTFRCDPISEHNRLYWYRQTLGQGPEFLTYFQNEAQLEKSRLLSDRFSAERPKGSFSTLEIQRTEQGDSAMYLCASSHGGSLNNEQFFGPGTRLTVL.

The V call is TRBV7-9, the J call TRBJ1-6; D possibly corresponds to TRBD1 (5 bases). The V and J ends lost 8 bases and 8 bases respectively, with 16 bases between them. The CDR3 is 14 residues long. Per germline, CDR1 SEHNR and CDR2 FQNEAQ (reference sequence). CDR3 protein: CASGTTDLYSPLHF. CDR3 coding DNA: TGTGCCAGCGGGACTACAGACCTTTATTCACCCCTCCACTTT.

This chain joins TRBV7-2 and TRBJ2-3; D is unresolved. V dropped 2 bases and J dropped 2 bases, with 8 bases sitting between them. The CDR3 runs to 14 residues. The germline gives CDR1 SGHTA, CDR2 FQGNSA. In DNA form, the CDR3 reads TGTGCCAGCAGCTTACTCGCGGCCACAGATACGCAGTATTTT. Protein sequence: CASSLLAATDTQYF.

The chain recombines TRBV18 with TRBJ2-7; D not certain. The CDR3 is made up of 14 amino acids. The germline V and J ends were trimmed by 0 bases and 1 base, with 7 bases remaining between them. CDR1 KGHSH and CDR2 LQKENI come from the germline V gene. CDR3 in DNA: TGTGCCAGCTCACCACCTGTATTTTCCTACGAGCAGTACTTC. Translating gives CASSPPVFSYEQYF.

The chain carries TRBV7-2 and TRBJ2-3; tentatively, D is TRBD2 (6 bases). The V gene lost 1 base and the J gene lost 4 bases, with 9 bases spanning the gap. The V gene's germline CDR1 is SGHTA and CDR2 FQGNSA. The CDR3 has 14 residues. The CDR3 DNA is TGTGCCAGCAGCTTAGTGCCGGGGGCAGATACGCAGTATTTT. It is translated as CASSLVPGADTQYF. Complete variable domain (other parts from reference TRBV7-2 and TRBJ2-3): GAGVSQSPSNKVTEKGKDVELRCDPISGHTALYWYRQSLGQGLEFLIYFQGNSAPDKSGLPSDRFSAERTGGSVSTLTIQRTQQEDSAVYLCASSLVPGADTQYFGPGTRLTVL.

The CDR3 is CASSHPGTGGAYEQYF. CDR3 DNA sequence: TGCGCCAGCAGCCATCCGGGGACAGGGGGGGCCTACGAGCAGTACTTC. The rearrangement links TRBV4-1 to TRBJ2-7, with TRBD1 matching over 11 bases. V lost 3 bases and J lost 2; bases outside the gene matches: 6. CDR3 length equals 16 residues. The V gene's germline CDR1 is MGHRA and CDR2 YSYEKL.

This sequence joins TRBV11-2 and TRBJ2-3; 8 bases match TRBD2. Germline CDR1 and CDR2: SGHAT and FQNNGV. The V segment lost 4 bases and the J segment 0 bases; nucleotides outside the gene matches: 15. The CDR3 sequence is 19 residues long. Here the CDR3 DNA reads TGTGCCAGCAGCTGGACTCGAGATCCGGCGGGAGGTAGCACAGATACGCAGTATTTT. Its protein product is CASSWTRDPAGGSTDTQYF.

The V gene is TRBV13, the J gene TRBJ2-1, with D maybe TRBD2 (5 bases). The CDR3 runs 16 residues. Germline V gives CDR1 PRHDT, CDR2 FYEKMQ (reference sequence). The V end lost 1 base, the J end lost 4 bases, and 14 bases lay between the germline ends. The CDR3 coding sequence is TGTGCCAGCAGCTTAGATGCGACTACGCGATACAATGAGCAGTTCTTC. Protein sequence: CASSLDATTRYNEQFF.

This chain joins TRBV6-5 and TRBJ1-2; D may be TRBD1 (6 bases). V shed 1 base and J shed 6 bases, with 12 bases lying between them. The germline CDR1 and CDR2 sequences are MNHEY and SVGAGI. This CDR3 has 14 amino acids. Written as DNA, the CDR3 is TGTGCCAGCAGTTACTACAGGGATATGGATGGCTACACCTTC. This gives the protein CASSYYRDMDGYTF.

This clone showed up just a few times. V and J are TRBV30 and TRBJ1-5, with no clear D. V lost 3 bases and J 9 bases, leaving 15 bases between the germline ends. CDR1 GTSNPN and CDR2 SVGIG come from the germline V gene (reference sequence). This CDR3 contains 13 residues. In DNA form, the CDR3 reads TGTGCCTGGAGCGGCGGCGAACTAAGGCCCCAGCATTTT. Amino acid sequence: CAWSGGELRPQHF.

The chain uses TRBV7-9 and TRBJ2-1; 14 bases map to TRBD2. With V trimmed by 3 bases and J by 5 bases, 3 bases remained unmatched. The CDR3 length is 16 residues. CDR1 and CDR2 (germline): SEHNR, FQNEAQ (reference sequence). CDR3 DNA: TGTGCCAGCAGCTTCTGGGGACTAGCGGGAGACAATGAGCAGTTCTTC. Its protein is CASSFWGLAGDNEQFF.

This chain links TRBV10-2 with TRBJ2-1, with a weak D call TRBD2 (5 bases). Between the trimmed V and J ends, which lost 3 bases and 10 bases, there was a span of 7 bases. This CDR3 spans 11 amino acids. The germline CDR1 and CDR2 sequences are WSHSY and SAAADI. CDR3 sequence (DNA): TGCGCCAGCAGTGAACGGAGGGAGCAGTTCTTC. This gives the protein CASSERREQFF.

Here the CDR3 DNA reads TGTGCCAGCGGCGGGACTTTCTACAATGAGCAGTTCTTC. Protein product: CASGGTFYNEQFF. This chain connects TRBV11-1 to TRBJ2-1, with D maybe TRBD2 (6 bases). This CDR3 has 13 amino acids. Per the germline V gene, CDR1 is SGHAT and CDR2 is FQDESV (reference sequence). Trimming pared 8 bases from V and 3 bases from J, leaving 11 bases between.